This is a list of T cell receptor beta chains from one sample in a study of T-cell reconstitution after alpha-beta-depleted transplantation in children. One entry per CDR3 protein, called by TCRdb with MiXCR from the PCR reads. This sample carries 450,000 to 550,000 distinct CDR3 sequences, around 10% of them seen once, and the ten largest clones take around 13%. The sequences come from PBMCs, mostly from graft donor cells, collected 180 days after TCRalphabeta/CD19-depleted stem cell transplant. These receptors were obtained from a female patient aged 2-10 years who had a stem cell transplant for aplastic anemia, so the T cells may come from the graft donor. The CDR3 runs from the conserved cysteine through the conserved F or W. Each record gives: D gene, clone size, J gene, V gene, CDR3 protein, CDR3 DNA. D genes are given only for firm matches. Clone size, where shown, is once, few, many, or a class for clones that have expanded.

D: TRBD2
size: .
J: TRBJ2-3
V: TRBV19
CDR3: CASSERREGYTDTQYF
DNA: TGTGCCAGTAGTGAGAGGCGGGAGGGATACACAGATACGCAGTATTTT

D: TRBD1
size: few
J: TRBJ2-7
V: TRBV5-1
CDR3: CASSLVLTGWNVSEQYF
DNA: TGCGCCAGCAGCTTGGTTTTGACAGGGTGGAATGTTTCCGAGCAGTACTTC

D: .
size: few
J: TRBJ2-7
V: TRBV28
CDR3: CASSSSGLSPRGEQYF
DNA: TGTGCCAGCAGTTCATCGGGACTTTCTCCTCGGGGTGAGCAGTACTTC

D: TRBD1
size: .
J: TRBJ1-1
V: TRBV19
CDR3: CASSTYRGRNTEAFF
DNA: TGTGCCAGTAGTACATACAGGGGGCGGAACACTGAAGCTTTCTTT

D: TRBD2
size: few
J: TRBJ2-3
V: TRBV4-3
CDR3: CASSHPSGSVADTQYF
DNA: TGCGCCAGCAGCCATCCTAGCGGGAGTGTCGCAGATACGCAGTATTTT

D: .
size: few
J: TRBJ2-7
V: TRBV25-1
CDR3: CASSDRETKQYF
DNA: TGTGCCAGCAGTGATCGGGAAACCAAGCAGTACTTC

D: .
size: .
J: TRBJ2-7
V: TRBV29-1
CDR3: CSVEEGTWGSYAQYF
DNA: TGCAGCGTTGAAGAGGGCACTTGGGGCTCCTACGCGCAGTACTTC

D: .
size: many
J: TRBJ1-1
V: TRBV18
CDR3: CASSPPSGRGGNTEAFF
DNA: TGTGCCAGCTCACCACCGTCAGGGAGAGGGGGGAACACTGAAGCTTTCTTT

D: .
size: few
J: TRBJ2-3
V: TRBV12-3/TRBV12-4
CDR3: CASSFYGTSTDTQYF
DNA: TGTGCCAGCAGTTTTTACGGGACCTCCACAGATACGCAGTATTTT

D: TRBD2
size: .
J: TRBJ2-7
V: TRBV19
CDR3: CASTESGTSWPYEQYF
DNA: TGTGCCAGTACCGAATCCGGGACTAGCTGGCCCTACGAGCAGTACTTC

D: .
size: many
J: TRBJ2-2
V: TRBV28
CDR3: CASSLWSRRGTGELFF
DNA: TGTGCCAGCAGTTTATGGTCCCGCAGGGGCACCGGGGAGCTGTTTTTT

D: .
size: few
J: TRBJ2-7
V: TRBV15
CDR3: CATSRDQRGPYEQYF
DNA: TGTGCCACCAGCAGAGATCAAAGGGGTCCCTACGAGCAGTACTTC

D: TRBD2
size: many
J: TRBJ2-3
V: TRBV28
CDR3: CASSLCGLAEYACTDTQYF
DNA: TGTGCCAGCAGTTTATGTGGTCTAGCGGAGTACGCTTGCACAGATACGCAGTATTTT

D: .
size: .
J: TRBJ1-4
V: TRBV10-3
CDR3: CAISDKHNRGPSEKLFF
DNA: TGTGCCATCAGTGATAAGCATAACAGAGGACCCAGTGAAAAACTGTTTTTT

D: TRBD2
size: few
J: TRBJ2-3
V: TRBV2
CDR3: CASFRLNSGRAEDTQYF
DNA: TGTGCCAGCTTTAGACTTAATAGCGGGAGGGCCGAAGATACGCAGTATTTT

D: TRBD2
size: many
J: TRBJ2-1
V: TRBV10-3
CDR3: CAISAVRLAANNEQFF
DNA: TGTGCCATCAGTGCCGTCCGACTAGCGGCTAACAATGAGCAGTTCTTC

D: TRBD2
size: few
J: TRBJ2-3
V: TRBV6-5
CDR3: CASSYNAGGGTDTQYF
DNA: TGTGCCAGCAGTTACAACGCGGGAGGAGGCACAGATACGCAGTATTTT

D: .
size: .
J: TRBJ1-2
V: TRBV7-2
CDR3: CASSLEVGDYGYTF
DNA: TGTGCCAGCAGCTTAGAAGTAGGGGACTATGGCTACACCTTC

D: .
size: .
J: TRBJ1-4
V: TRBV11-2
CDR3: CASSFRGQGFEKLFF
DNA: TGTGCCAGCAGCTTCCGGGGTCAGGGTTTCGAAAAACTGTTTTTT

D: TRBD2
size: many
J: TRBJ2-1
V: TRBV5-1
CDR3: CASSPQTSGSYNEQFF
DNA: TGCGCCAGCAGCCCACAGACTAGCGGGTCCTACAATGAGCAGTTCTTC

D: TRBD2
size: many
J: TRBJ2-1
V: TRBV9
CDR3: CASSVPSGRAYNEQFF
DNA: TGTGCCAGCAGCGTGCCTAGCGGGAGGGCCTACAATGAGCAGTTCTTC

D: TRBD2
size: few
J: TRBJ2-7
V: TRBV13
CDR3: CASSVGLANYEQYF
DNA: TGTGCCAGCAGCGTGGGACTAGCGAACTACGAGCAGTACTTC

D: .
size: few
J: TRBJ1-2
V: TRBV2
CDR3: CASSDDLGANGYTF
DNA: TGTGCCAGCAGTGACGACTTGGGGGCCAATGGCTACACCTTC

D: .
size: many
J: TRBJ2-4
V: TRBV29-1
CDR3: CSVLPGENIQYF
DNA: TGCAGCGTTCTACCAGGGGAAAACATTCAGTACTTC

D: TRBD2
size: many
J: TRBJ2-1
V: TRBV5-4
CDR3: CASSLGTSGAASSYNEQFF
DNA: TGTGCCAGCAGCTTGGGGACTAGCGGGGCCGCAAGCTCCTACAATGAGCAGTTCTTC

D: TRBD1
size: many
J: TRBJ2-7
V: TRBV5-1
CDR3: CASSLPGGSYEQYF
DNA: TGCGCCAGCAGCTTGCCAGGGGGCTCCTACGAGCAGTACTTC

D: .
size: .
J: TRBJ2-3
V: TRBV2
CDR3: CASSESVYWQTADTQYF
DNA: TGTGCCAGCAGTGAATCGGTGTATTGGCAGACTGCAGATACGCAGTATTTT

D: TRBD2
size: .
J: TRBJ2-3
V: TRBV5-1
CDR3: CASSLKSDGSQSGRGDTQYF
DNA: TGCGCCAGCAGCTTAAAAAGCGATGGTTCACAAAGCGGGAGAGGAGATACGCAGTATTTT

D: .
size: many
J: TRBJ2-5
V: TRBV28
CDR3: CASSLGRRETQYF
DNA: TGTGCCAGCAGTTTGGGCAGGAGAGAGACCCAGTACTTC

D: TRBD1
size: .
J: TRBJ1-1
V: TRBV7-9
CDR3: CASSLMAGGGTEAFF
DNA: TGTGCCAGCAGCTTAATGGCAGGGGGAGGGACTGAAGCTTTCTTT

D: .
size: few
J: TRBJ1-2
V: TRBV15
CDR3: CATSRDFRQDGGYTF
DNA: TGTGCCACCAGCAGAGATTTCAGGCAGGACGGGGGCTACACCTTC

D: TRBD1
size: .
J: TRBJ1-1
V: TRBV5-1
CDR3: CASSGWDRRNTEAFF
DNA: TGCGCCAGCAGCGGTTGGGACAGGAGGAACACTGAAGCTTTCTTT

D: .
size: .
J: TRBJ2-1
V: TRBV27
CDR3: CASSWAGYNEQFF
DNA: TGTGCCAGCAGTTGGGCGGGCTACAATGAGCAGTTCTTC

D: .
size: .
J: TRBJ1-1
V: TRBV11-2
CDR3: CASSNGRAEAFF
DNA: TGTGCCAGCAGCAATGGACGGGCTGAAGCTTTCTTT

D: TRBD1
size: few
J: TRBJ2-5
V: TRBV6-1
CDR3: CASRPGGAGETQYF
DNA: TGTGCCAGCAGGCCAGGGGGCGCGGGGGAGACCCAGTACTTC

D: .
size: few
J: TRBJ2-1
V: TRBV14
CDR3: CASSQNALEQFF
DNA: TGTGCCAGCAGCCAAAACGCGCTTGAGCAGTTCTTC

D: TRBD2
size: many
J: TRBJ2-5
V: TRBV12-3/TRBV12-4
CDR3: CASSLRGTSGGGETQYF
DNA: TGTGCCAGCAGTTTAAGAGGGACTAGCGGAGGTGGGGAGACCCAGTACTTC

D: TRBD2
size: .
J: TRBJ2-3
V: TRBV20-1
CDR3: CSATPGLAGYQADTQYF
DNA: TGCAGTGCTACCCCGGGACTAGCGGGCTACCAGGCGGATACGCAGTATTTT

D: TRBD2
size: few
J: TRBJ2-4
V: TRBV7-2
CDR3: CASSFGLAGSGNIQYF
DNA: TGTGCCAGCAGCTTTGGCCTAGCGGGGTCCGGAAACATTCAGTACTTC

D: .
size: many
J: TRBJ2-3
V: TRBV6-1
CDR3: CAAQGSVVPRGDTQYF
DNA: TGTGCCGCCCAGGGGTCCGTGGTCCCTCGAGGAGATACGCAGTATTTT

D: TRBD1
size: .
J: TRBJ1-4
V: TRBV5-5
CDR3: CASILWTGGFGTNEKLFF
DNA: TGTGCCAGCATCTTGTGGACAGGGGGCTTTGGAACTAATGAAAAACTGTTTTTT

D: .
size: few
J: TRBJ2-1
V: TRBV20-1
CDR3: CSARDRLEVDNEQFF
DNA: TGCAGTGCTAGAGATCGTCTGGAGGTAGACAATGAGCAGTTCTTC

D: TRBD2
size: .
J: TRBJ2-1
V: TRBV7-2
CDR3: CASSARGSPGGYNEQFF
DNA: TGTGCCAGCAGCGCTAGGGGATCGCCGGGAGGGTATAATGAGCAGTTCTTC

D: TRBD1
size: few
J: TRBJ1-2
V: TRBV5-6
CDR3: CASSWWDRTIPNYGYTF
DNA: TGTGCCAGCAGCTGGTGGGACAGGACCATTCCTAACTATGGCTACACCTTC

D: .
size: few
J: TRBJ2-2
V: TRBV10-3
CDR3: CAISGRGLNTGELFF
DNA: TGTGCCATCAGTGGGAGGGGCCTGAACACCGGGGAGCTGTTTTTT

D: TRBD2
size: .
J: TRBJ2-5
V: TRBV28
CDR3: CASSLLAGVDQETQYF
DNA: TGTGCCAGCAGTTTACTAGCGGGAGTTGACCAAGAGACCCAGTACTTC

D: TRBD1
size: few
J: TRBJ1-1
V: TRBV20-1
CDR3: CSARAWGQGYAGDTEAFF
DNA: TGCAGTGCTAGAGCTTGGGGACAGGGCTACGCAGGGGACACTGAAGCTTTCTTT

D: .
size: few
J: TRBJ2-4
V: TRBV7-2
CDR3: CASSLLAVWDIQYF
DNA: TGTGCCAGCAGCTTACTGGCCGTCTGGGACATTCAGTACTTC

D: .
size: many
J: TRBJ2-3
V: TRBV4-2
CDR3: CASSQEKSGASQYF
DNA: TGTGCCAGCAGCCAAGAAAAATCGGGAGCCTCGCAGTATTTT

D: .
size: few
J: TRBJ2-1
V: TRBV19
CDR3: CASSALSQINEQFF
DNA: TGTGCCAGTAGTGCTCTAAGCCAAATCAATGAGCAGTTCTTC

D: .
size: many
J: TRBJ1-5
V: TRBV12-3/TRBV12-4
CDR3: CASSLRGRGQPQHF
DNA: TGTGCCAGCAGTTTACGGGGACGGGGTCAGCCCCAGCATTTT

D: .
size: many
J: TRBJ1-1
V: TRBV29-1
CDR3: CSVTASNPNTEAFF
DNA: TGCAGCGTTACAGCCTCCAACCCTAACACTGAAGCTTTCTTT

D: .
size: few
J: TRBJ2-3
V: TRBV20-1
CDR3: CSARGAQLVPHRDTQYF
DNA: TGCAGTGCTAGAGGCGCCCAACTAGTACCCCACCGGGATACGCAGTATTTT

D: TRBD2
size: .
J: TRBJ2-2
V: TRBV12-3/TRBV12-4
CDR3: CASSEDRRGGTGELFF
DNA: TGTGCCAGCAGTGAGGATCGACGGGGGGGGACCGGGGAGCTGTTTTTT

D: TRBD1
size: .
J: TRBJ2-6
V: TRBV20-1
CDR3: CSARDQGAGANVLTF
DNA: TGCAGTGCTAGAGATCAGGGGGCTGGGGCCAACGTCCTGACTTTC

D: TRBD2
size: many
J: TRBJ2-1
V: TRBV7-2
CDR3: CASTHGLAGGVGYNEQFF
DNA: TGTGCCAGCACCCACGGACTAGCGGGAGGGGTGGGCTACAATGAGCAGTTCTTC

D: TRBD2
size: .
J: TRBJ2-4
V: TRBV9
CDR3: CASSSGTSGFLAKNIQYF
DNA: TGTGCCAGCAGCTCCGGGACTAGCGGATTTCTAGCCAAAAACATTCAGTACTTC

D: TRBD2
size: few
J: TRBJ2-4
V: TRBV5-1
CDR3: CASSQTPLAGGLLMAKNIQYF
DNA: TGCGCCAGCAGCCAAACACCCCTAGCGGGAGGGCTACTCATGGCCAAAAACATTCAGTACTTC

D: .
size: few
J: TRBJ2-3
V: TRBV7-8
CDR3: CASSFPTHDEAYTQYF
DNA: TGTGCCAGCAGCTTCCCCACTCACGACGAAGCTTATACGCAGTATTTT

D: TRBD1
size: few
J: TRBJ2-7
V: TRBV27
CDR3: CASSLRDRDYEQYF
DNA: TGTGCCAGCAGTCTCCGGGACAGGGACTACGAGCAGTACTTC